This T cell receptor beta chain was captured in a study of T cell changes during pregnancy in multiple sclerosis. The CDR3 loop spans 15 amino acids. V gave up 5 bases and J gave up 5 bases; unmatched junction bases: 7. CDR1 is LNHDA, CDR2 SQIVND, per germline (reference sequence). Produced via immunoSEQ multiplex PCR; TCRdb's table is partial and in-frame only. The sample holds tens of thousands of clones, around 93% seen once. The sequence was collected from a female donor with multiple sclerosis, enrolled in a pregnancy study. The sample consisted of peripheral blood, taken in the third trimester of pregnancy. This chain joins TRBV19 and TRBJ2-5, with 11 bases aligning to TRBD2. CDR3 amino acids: CASSPLAGGWETQYF. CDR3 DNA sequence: TGTGCCAGTAGTCCCCTAGCGGGAGGTTGGGAGACCCAGTACTTC.